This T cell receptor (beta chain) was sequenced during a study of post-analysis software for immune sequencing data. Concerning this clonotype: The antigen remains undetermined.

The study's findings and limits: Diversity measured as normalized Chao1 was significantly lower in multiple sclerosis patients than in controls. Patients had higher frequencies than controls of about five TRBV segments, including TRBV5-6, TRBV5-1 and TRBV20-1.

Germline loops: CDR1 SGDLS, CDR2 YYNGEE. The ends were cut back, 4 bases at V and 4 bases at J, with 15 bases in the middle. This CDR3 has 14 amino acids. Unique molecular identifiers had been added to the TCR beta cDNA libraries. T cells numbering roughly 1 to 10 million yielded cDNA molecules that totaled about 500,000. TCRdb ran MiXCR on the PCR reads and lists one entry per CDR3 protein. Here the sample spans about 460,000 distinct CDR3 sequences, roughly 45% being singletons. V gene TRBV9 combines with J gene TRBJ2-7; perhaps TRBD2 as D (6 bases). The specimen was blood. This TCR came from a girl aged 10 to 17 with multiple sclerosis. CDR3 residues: CASSPAGQRYEQYF. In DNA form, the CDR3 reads TGTGCCAGCAGCCCGGCGGGGCAACGTTACGAGCAGTACTTC.